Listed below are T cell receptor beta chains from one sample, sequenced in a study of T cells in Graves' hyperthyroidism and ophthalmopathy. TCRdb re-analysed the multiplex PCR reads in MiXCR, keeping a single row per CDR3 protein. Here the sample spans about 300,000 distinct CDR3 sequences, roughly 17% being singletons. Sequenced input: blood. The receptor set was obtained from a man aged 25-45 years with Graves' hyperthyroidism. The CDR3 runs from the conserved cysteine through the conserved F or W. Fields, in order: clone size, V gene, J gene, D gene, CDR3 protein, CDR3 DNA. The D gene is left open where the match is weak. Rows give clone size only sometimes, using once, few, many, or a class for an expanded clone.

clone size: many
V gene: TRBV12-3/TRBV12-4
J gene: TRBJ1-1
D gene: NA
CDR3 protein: CASSFPPQSYEAFF
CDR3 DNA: TGTGCCAGCAGTTTCCCCCCCCAGTCCTATGAAGCTTTCTTT

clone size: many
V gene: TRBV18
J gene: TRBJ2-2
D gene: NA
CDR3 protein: CASSPWGGTGELFF
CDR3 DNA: TGTGCCAGCTCACCATGGGGTGGCACCGGGGAGCTGTTTTTT

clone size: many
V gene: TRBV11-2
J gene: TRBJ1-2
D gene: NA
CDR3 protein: CASSWDVTGYYGYTF
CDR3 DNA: TGTGCCAGCAGCTGGGACGTTACAGGCTACTATGGCTACACCTTC

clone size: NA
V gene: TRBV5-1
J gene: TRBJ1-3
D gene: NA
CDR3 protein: CASSLENPGSQGGTIYF
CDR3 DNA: TGCGCCAGCAGCTTGGAAAACCCAGGGTCCCAAGGGGGCACCATATATTTT

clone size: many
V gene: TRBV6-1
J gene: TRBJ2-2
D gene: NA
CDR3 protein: CASSEVVIRRWSGELFF
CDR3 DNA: TGTGCCAGCAGTGAAGTTGTCATTAGGCGTTGGTCCGGGGAGCTGTTTTTT

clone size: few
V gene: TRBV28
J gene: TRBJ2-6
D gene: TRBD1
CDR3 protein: CASGEGQVDFFGANVLTF
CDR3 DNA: TGTGCCAGCGGTGAAGGACAGGTAGACTTTTTTGGGGCCAACGTCCTGACTTTC

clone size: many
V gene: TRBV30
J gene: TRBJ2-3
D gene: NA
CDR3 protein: CAWGDRTQYF
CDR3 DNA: TGTGCCTGGGGGGACCGTACGCAGTATTTT

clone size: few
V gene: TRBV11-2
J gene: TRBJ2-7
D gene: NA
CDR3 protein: CASSPGGRPPLGEQYF
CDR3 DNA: TGTGCCAGCAGCCCCGGTGGGCGGCCCCCCCTGGGAGAGCAGTACTTC

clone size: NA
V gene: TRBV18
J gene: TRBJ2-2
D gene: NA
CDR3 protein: CASSQEGAAGELFF
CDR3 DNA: TGTGCCAGCTCACAGGAGGGGGCCGCCGGGGAGCTGTTTTTT

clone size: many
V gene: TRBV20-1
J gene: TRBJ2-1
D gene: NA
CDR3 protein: CSAQGLDFHNEQFF
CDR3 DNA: TGCAGTGCCCAGGGGCTAGACTTCCACAATGAGCAGTTCTTC

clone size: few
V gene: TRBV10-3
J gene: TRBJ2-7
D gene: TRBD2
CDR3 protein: CAISRLAGASYEQYF
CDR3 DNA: TGTGCCATCAGTCGACTAGCGGGAGCATCTTACGAGCAGTACTTC

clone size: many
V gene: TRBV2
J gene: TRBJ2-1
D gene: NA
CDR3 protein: CASGWSRRNAEQFF
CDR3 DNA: TGTGCCAGCGGTTGGAGTAGGCGTAACGCTGAGCAGTTCTTC

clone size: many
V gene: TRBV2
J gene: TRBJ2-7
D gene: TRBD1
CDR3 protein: CAANRGNYEQYF
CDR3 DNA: TGTGCCGCCAACAGGGGGAACTACGAGCAGTACTTC

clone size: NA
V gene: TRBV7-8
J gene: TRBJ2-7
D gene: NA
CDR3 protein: CASSPRGTGPSYEQYF
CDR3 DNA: TGTGCCAGCAGCCCCCGGGGAACAGGGCCTTCCTACGAGCAGTACTTC

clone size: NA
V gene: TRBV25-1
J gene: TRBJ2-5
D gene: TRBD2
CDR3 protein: CASSVQGGGRAETQYF
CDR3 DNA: TGTGCCAGCAGTGTACAAGGTGGCGGGAGGGCGGAGACCCAGTACTTC

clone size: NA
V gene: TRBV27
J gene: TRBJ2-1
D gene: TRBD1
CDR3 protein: CASSLSGTGANEQFF
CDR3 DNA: TGTGCCAGCAGTTTATCAGGGACAGGGGCCAATGAGCAGTTCTTC

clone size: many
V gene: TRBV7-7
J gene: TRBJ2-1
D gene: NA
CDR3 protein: CASSLGSLPGNEQFF
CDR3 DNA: TGTGCTAGCAGCTTAGGTTCCCTCCCAGGCAATGAGCAGTTCTTC

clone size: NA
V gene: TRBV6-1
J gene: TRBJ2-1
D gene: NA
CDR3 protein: CASSAMSTGEQFF
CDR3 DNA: TGTGCCAGCAGTGCCATGTCGACAGGTGAGCAGTTCTTC

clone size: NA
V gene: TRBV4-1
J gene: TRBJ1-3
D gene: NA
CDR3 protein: CASSQGANRNTIYF
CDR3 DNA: TGCGCCAGCAGCCAAGGCGCCAATCGGAACACCATATATTTT

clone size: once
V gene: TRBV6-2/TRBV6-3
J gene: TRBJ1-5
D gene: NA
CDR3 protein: CASRRVFNPSNQPQHF
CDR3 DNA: TGCGCCAGCAGAAGGGTATTTAACCCGTCAAATCAGCCCCAGCATTTT

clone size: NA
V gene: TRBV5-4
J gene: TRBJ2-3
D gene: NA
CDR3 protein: CASSADGRPDTQYF
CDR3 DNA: TGTGCCAGCAGCGCTGACGGGCGTCCAGATACGCAGTATTTT

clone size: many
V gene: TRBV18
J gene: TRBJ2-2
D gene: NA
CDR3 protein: CASSPGGVSGELFF
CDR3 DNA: TGTGCCAGCTCACCAGGAGGGGTCTCCGGGGAGCTGTTTTTT

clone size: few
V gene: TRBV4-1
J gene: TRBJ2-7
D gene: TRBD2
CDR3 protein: CASSQLAGVISSYEQYF
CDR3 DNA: TGCGCCAGCAGCCAACTAGCGGGAGTCATAAGCTCCTACGAGCAGTACTTC

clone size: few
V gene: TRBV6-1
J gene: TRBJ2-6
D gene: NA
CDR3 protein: CASSELISGANVLTF
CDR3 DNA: TGTGCCAGCAGTGAACTTATCTCTGGGGCCAACGTCCTGACTTTC

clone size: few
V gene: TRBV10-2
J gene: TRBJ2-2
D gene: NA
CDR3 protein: CASRYGNTGELFF
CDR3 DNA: TGCGCCAGCAGATACGGGAACACCGGGGAGCTGTTTTTT

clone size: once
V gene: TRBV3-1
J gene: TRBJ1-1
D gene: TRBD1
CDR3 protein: CASSRQTGGQAFF
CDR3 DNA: TGTGCCAGCAGCCGCCAGACAGGGGGCCAAGCTTTCTTT

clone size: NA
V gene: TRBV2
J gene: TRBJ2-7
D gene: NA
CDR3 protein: CASSEKPGYERYF
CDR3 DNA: TGTGCCAGCAGTGAAAAGCCAGGCTACGAGCGGTACTTC

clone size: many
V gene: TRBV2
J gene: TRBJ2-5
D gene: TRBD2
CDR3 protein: CASRSELAGGIQETQYF
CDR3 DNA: TGTGCCAGCAGGTCAGAACTAGCGGGAGGAATTCAAGAGACCCAGTACTTC

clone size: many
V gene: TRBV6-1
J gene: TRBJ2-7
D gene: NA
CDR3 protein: CASRGGLGKTYEQYF
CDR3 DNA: TGTGCCAGCAGGGGGGGATTGGGGAAAACCTACGAGCAGTACTTC

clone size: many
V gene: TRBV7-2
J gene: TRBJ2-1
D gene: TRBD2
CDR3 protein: CASSRTSGSFNEQFF
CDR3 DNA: TGTGCCAGCAGCCGGACTAGCGGGAGTTTCAATGAGCAGTTCTTC

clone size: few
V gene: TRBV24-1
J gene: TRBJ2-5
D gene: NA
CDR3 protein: CATTAGAGEETQYF
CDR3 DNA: TGTGCCACTACTGCCGGGGCAGGGGAAGAGACCCAGTACTTC

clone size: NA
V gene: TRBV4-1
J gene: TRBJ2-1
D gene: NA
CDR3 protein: CASSQDMLGNEQFF
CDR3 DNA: TGCGCCAGCAGCCAAGATATGCTCGGTAATGAGCAGTTCTTC

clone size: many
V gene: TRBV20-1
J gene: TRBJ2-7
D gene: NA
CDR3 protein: CSASPPIGGSYEQYF
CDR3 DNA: TGCAGTGCTAGCCCCCCCATAGGGGGCTCCTACGAGCAGTACTTC

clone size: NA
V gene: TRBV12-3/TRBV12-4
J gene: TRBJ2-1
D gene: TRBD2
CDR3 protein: CASSEREGSYNEQFF
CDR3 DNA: TGTGCCAGCAGTGAGCGGGAGGGTTCCTACAATGAGCAGTTCTTC

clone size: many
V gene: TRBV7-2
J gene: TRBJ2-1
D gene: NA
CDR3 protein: CASSALRASEQFF
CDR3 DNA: TGTGCCAGCAGCGCTCTTAGGGCAAGTGAGCAGTTCTTC

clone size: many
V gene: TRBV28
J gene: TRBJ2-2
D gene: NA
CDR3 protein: CASHHVTNTGELFF
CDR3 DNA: TGTGCCAGCCACCATGTAACGAACACCGGGGAGCTGTTTTTT

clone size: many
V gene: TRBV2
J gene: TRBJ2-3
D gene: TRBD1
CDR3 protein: CASRPGQVTDTQYF
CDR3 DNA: TGTGCCAGCAGGCCGGGACAGGTCACAGATACGCAGTATTTT

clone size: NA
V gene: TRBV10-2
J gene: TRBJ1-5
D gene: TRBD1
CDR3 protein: CASSDEGASNQPQHF
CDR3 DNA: TGCGCCAGCAGTGATGAGGGGGCTAGCAATCAGCCCCAGCATTTT

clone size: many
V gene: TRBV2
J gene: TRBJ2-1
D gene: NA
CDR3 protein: CASKRGGQARSYNEQFF
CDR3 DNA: TGTGCCAGCAAGAGGGGGGGACAGGCCCGGTCCTACAATGAGCAGTTCTTC

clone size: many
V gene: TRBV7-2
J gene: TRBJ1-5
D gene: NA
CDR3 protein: CASTPLGGSNQPQHF
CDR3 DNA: TGTGCCAGCACCCCCCTAGGGGGATCCAATCAGCCCCAGCATTTT

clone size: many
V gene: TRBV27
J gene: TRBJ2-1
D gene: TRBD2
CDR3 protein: CASSLRTSRSYNEQFF
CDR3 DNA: TGTGCCAGCAGTTTACGGACTAGCCGCTCCTACAATGAGCAGTTCTTC

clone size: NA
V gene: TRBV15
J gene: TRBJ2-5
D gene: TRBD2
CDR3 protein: CATSRGLAGVQETQYF
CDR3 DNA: TGTGCCACCAGCAGAGGACTAGCGGGAGTCCAAGAGACCCAGTACTTC

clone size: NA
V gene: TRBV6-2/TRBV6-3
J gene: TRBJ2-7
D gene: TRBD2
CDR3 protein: CASSYNSGRAGYEQYF
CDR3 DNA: TGTGCCAGCAGTTACAATAGCGGGAGGGCCGGTTACGAGCAGTACTTC

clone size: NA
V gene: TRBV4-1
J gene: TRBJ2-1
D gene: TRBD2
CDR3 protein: CASSQGLESYNEQFF
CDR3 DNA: TGCGCCAGCAGCCAGGGACTAGAATCCTACAATGAGCAGTTCTTC

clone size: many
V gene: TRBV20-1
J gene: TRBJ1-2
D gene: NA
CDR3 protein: CSARGGYNLGYTF
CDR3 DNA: TGCAGTGCTAGGGGAGGGTACAATTTAGGCTACACCTTC

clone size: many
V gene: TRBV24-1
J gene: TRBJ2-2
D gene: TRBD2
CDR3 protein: CATSDPGLAGNTGELFF
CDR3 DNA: TGTGCCACCAGTGACCCGGGACTAGCGGGAAACACCGGGGAGCTGTTTTTT

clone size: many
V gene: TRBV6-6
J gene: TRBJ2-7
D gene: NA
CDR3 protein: CASSYPPSTSSYEQYF
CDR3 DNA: TGTGCCAGCAGTTACCCCCCCTCCACTAGCAGCTACGAGCAGTACTTC

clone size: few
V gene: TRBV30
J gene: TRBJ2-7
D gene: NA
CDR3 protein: CAWSVKGWYEQYF
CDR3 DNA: TGTGCCTGGAGTGTAAAAGGTTGGTACGAGCAGTACTTC

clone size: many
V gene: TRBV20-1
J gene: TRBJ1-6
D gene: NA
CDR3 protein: CSANRDDDGSPLHF
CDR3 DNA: TGCAGTGCTAACCGGGACGACGATGGTTCACCCCTCCACTTT

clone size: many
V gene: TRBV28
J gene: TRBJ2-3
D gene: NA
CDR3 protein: CASNSNTDTQYF
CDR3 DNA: TGTGCCAGCAATAGTAACACAGATACGCAGTATTTT

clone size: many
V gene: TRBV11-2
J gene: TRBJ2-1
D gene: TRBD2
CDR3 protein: CASSRPPGTSGWWVVTYNEQFF
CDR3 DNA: TGTGCCAGCAGCCGACCCCCCGGGACTAGCGGGTGGTGGGTAGTAACCTACAATGAGCAGTTCTTC

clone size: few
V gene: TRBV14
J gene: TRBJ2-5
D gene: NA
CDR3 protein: CASSQERSGETQYF
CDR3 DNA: TGTGCCAGCAGCCAAGAGCGCTCCGGAGAGACCCAGTACTTC

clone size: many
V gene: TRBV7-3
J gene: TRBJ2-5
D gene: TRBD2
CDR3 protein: CASSLTSDQETQYF
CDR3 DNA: TGTGCCAGCAGCCTGACTAGCGATCAAGAGACCCAGTACTTC

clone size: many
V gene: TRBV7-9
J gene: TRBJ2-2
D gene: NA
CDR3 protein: CASSPESGELFF
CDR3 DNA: TGTGCCAGCAGCCCGGAATCCGGGGAGCTGTTTTTT

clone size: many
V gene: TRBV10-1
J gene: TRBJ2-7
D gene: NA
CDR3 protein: CASSSYSVEKQYF
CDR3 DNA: TGCGCCAGCAGTTCATACTCCGTAGAGAAGCAGTACTTC